The 31 T cell receptor beta chains given below trace back to one sample, sequenced in a study of blood T cell repertoires in COVID-19. Measured with immunoSEQ multiplex PCR; TCRdb has only the in-frame clones, and not every one. The sample shows tens of thousands of clones, 72% of them seen only once. Material for sequencing was peripheral blood. The receptor set was obtained from a boy aged 2 to 10 with active or convalescent COVID-19.

This chain joins TRBV10-2 and TRBJ2-3, with TRBD2 as a possible D gene (6 bases). Germline values: CDR1 WSHSY, CDR2 SAAADI. The CDR3 extends over 14 amino acids. The ends were cut back, 0 bases at V and 5 bases at J, with 9 bases in the middle. The CDR3 spells CASSESGGRDTQYF. The CDR3 DNA follows: TGCGCCAGCAGTGAGTCTGGGGGGAGAGATACGCAGTATTTT.

The chain couples TRBV10-3 to TRBJ1-2; no clear D gene. The CDR3 is made up of 15 amino acids. The V end lost 6 bases, the J end lost 1 base, and 15 bases lay between the germline ends. The V gene's germline CDR1 is ENHRY and CDR2 SYGVKD. CDR3 loop: CAISPGGSGNYGYTF. The CDR3 DNA sequence: TGTGCCATCAGCCCAGGAGGGTCGGGTAACTATGGCTACACCTTC.

The chain is built from TRBV27 and TRBJ1-5; D not certain. Trimming cost V 5 bases and J 4 bases, with 9 bases left between them. The CDR3 has 13 residues. In germline, CDR1 is MNHEY, CDR2 SMNVEV (reference sequence). CDR3 coding DNA: TGTGCCAGCAGTCCCCTCCGGAATCAGCCCCAGCATTTT. Translating gives CASSPLRNQPQHF.

The V gene is TRBV5-1, the J gene TRBJ1-2; D unresolved. CDR1 SGHRS and CDR2 YFSETQ come from the germline V gene. The CDR3 runs 11 residues. CDR3 sequence: CAVAGNYGYTF. The CDR3 nucleotides read TGCGCGGTCGCGGGTAACTATGGCTACACCTTC.

V and J are TRBV7-9 and TRBJ1-2; D remains ambiguous. Germline CDR1 is SEHNR and CDR2 is FQNEAQ (reference sequence). The CDR3 is 15 amino acids. Trimming left V 4 bases short and J 4 bases short, with 16 bases between. The CDR3 loop is CASSSDGGGLYGYTF. CDR3 bases: TGTGCCAGCAGCTCGGACGGTGGAGGCCTCTATGGCTACACCTTC.

J is TRBJ2-4 and V is TRBV3-1 (or the pseudogene TRBV3-2); tentative D call: TRBD1 (5 bases). CDR3 length equals 13 residues. Germline CDR1 LGHDT, CDR2 YNNKEL (reference sequence). The V and J ends lost 2 bases and 5 bases respectively, with 7 bases between them. CDR3 residues: CASSQPTENIQYF. In DNA form, the CDR3 reads TGTGCCAGCAGCCAACCGACAGAAAACATTCAGTACTTC.

This chain uses TRBV14 with TRBJ1-5, with 9 nucleotides matching TRBD1. The germline V gene encodes CDR1 SGHDN and CDR2 FVKESK. The CDR3 is made up of 19 amino acids. V lost 5 bases to trimming and J lost 4 bases; unmatched junction nucleotides: 18. In nucleotides, the CDR3 is TGTGCCAGCAGCAGCCTAAAACCGAGACAGGGGGAGCGTAATCAGCCCCAGCATTTT. This gives the protein CASSSLKPRQGERNQPQHF.

CDR3 amino acids: CASSSRRLSGGAEAFF. The DNA for the CDR3 is TGTGCCAGCAGCTCAAGGAGATTATCAGGGGGAGCTGAAGCTTTCTTT. The rearrangement links TRBV7-2 to TRBJ1-1; 7 positions agree with TRBD1. The V gene's germline CDR1 is SGHTA and CDR2 FQGNSA. The V gene end was trimmed by 4 bases and the J gene end by 6 bases; junction bases not matched to a gene: 14. This CDR3 spans 16 amino acids.

J is TRBJ1-5 and V is TRBV2; D might be TRBD1 (5 bases). The germline CDR1 and CDR2 sequences are SNHLY and FYNNEI. Trimming removed 8 bases at V and 2 bases at J, with 16 bases between. The CDR3 covers 15 residues. This CDR3 is CASGDQGIGNQPQHF. CDR3 nucleotides: TGTGCCAGCGGAGACCAGGGAATTGGCAATCAGCCCCAGCATTTT.

This clone has at least ten counts. This chain links TRBV10-3 with TRBJ2-1, with 7 positions matching TRBD2. V shed 8 bases, J shed 7 bases, and the junction held 5 bases outside the gene matches. Germline V gene lookup returns CDR1 ENHRY and CDR2 SYGVKD. The CDR3 totals 12 residues. The CDR3 protein is CAIGEGLNEQFF. CDR3 DNA sequence: TGTGCCATCGGGGAGGGCCTGAATGAGCAGTTCTTC.

V gene TRBV5-1 combines with J gene TRBJ1-1; D uncertain. The CDR3 length is 12 residues. Between the trimmed V and J ends, which lost 1 base and 6 bases, there was a span of 7 bases. CDR1 is SGHRS and CDR2 is YFSETQ in the germline V gene. The CDR3 protein is CASSLSGSEAFF. The CDR3 coding sequence is TGCGCCAGCAGCTTGAGCGGTTCTGAAGCTTTCTTT.

The V gene is TRBV5-4, the J gene TRBJ1-2; 10 nucleotides line up with TRBD1. The CDR3 has 15 amino acids. The germline V gene encodes CDR1 SGHNT and CDR2 YYREEE (reference sequence). V gave up 4 bases and J gave up 5 bases; unmatched junction bases: 8. In nucleotides, the CDR3 is TGTGCCAGCAGCCCCGGGACAGGGGTCCAATATGGCTACACCTTC. This encodes CASSPGTGVQYGYTF.

The chain couples TRBV6-6 to TRBJ2-7; TRBD1 might be the D (5 bases). The ends were cut back, 6 bases at V and 1 base at J, with 10 bases in the middle. CDR1 MNHNY and CDR2 SVGAGI come from the germline V gene (reference sequence). The CDR3 is 13 residues long. CDR3 coding DNA: TGTGCCAGCAGAGGGTCAGGGTCCTACGAGCAGTACTTC. This sequence encodes CASRGSGSYEQYF.

This rearrangement joins TRBV6-2 or TRBV6-3 to TRBJ1-2; D unresolved. This CDR3 has 14 residues. Trimming shortened V by 2 bases and J by 8 bases, and 15 bases separated the two germline ends. Germline assignment: CDR1 MNHEY and CDR2 SVGEGT. The CDR3 DNA reads TGTGCCAGCAGTTACGGAGGGAACTATCTAGGCTACACCTTC. This gives the protein CASSYGGNYLGYTF.

The chain couples TRBV5-5 to TRBJ2-2; TRBD1 aligns across 9 bases. The CDR3 extends over 14 amino acids. Germline loops: CDR1 SGHKS, CDR2 YYEKEE (reference sequence). After removal of 4 bases from V and 5 bases from J, the junction contained 3 bases not matched to a gene. Here the CDR3 reads CASSLGQGTGELFF. CDR3 nucleotide sequence: TGTGCCAGCAGCCTGGGACAGGGAACCGGGGAGCTGTTTTTT.

This chain connects TRBV28 to TRBJ1-2; 10 nucleotides match TRBD1. This CDR3 region has 14 residues. CDR1 and CDR2 from the germline V gene are MDHEN and SYDVKM. Trimming took 1 base from V and 8 from J; bases not matched to a gene: 4. CDR3 sequence reads: CASSLFRDRGGYTF. The CDR3 nucleotides are TGTGCCAGCAGTTTATTCCGGGACAGGGGAGGCTACACCTTC.

The chain carries TRBV6-1 and TRBJ1-1; 7 bases are a match to TRBD1. The ends lost 1 base at V and 1 base at J; junction bases unmatched: 3. CDR3 length: 15 residues. Germline assignment: CDR1 MNHNS and CDR2 SASEGT. Here the CDR3 reads CASSEGQGENTEAFF. For the CDR3, the DNA is TGTGCCAGCAGTGAAGGACAGGGAGAGAACACTGAAGCTTTCTTT.

In this sample, this clone turned up a few times. The sample has other DNA sequences that encode this CDR3 too. This chain links TRBV7-9 with TRBJ2-1, with 9 bases aligning to TRBD2. Germline-derived CDR1 and CDR2 are SEHNR and FQNEAQ (reference sequence). Trimming took 3 bases from V and 9 from J; bases not matched to a gene: 6. The CDR3 covers 14 residues. This CDR3 reads CASSLSVAGVEQFF. For the CDR3, the DNA is TGTGCCAGCAGCTTGTCGGTAGCGGGAGTTGAGCAGTTCTTC.

The chain couples TRBV30 to TRBJ1-4, with D perhaps matching TRBD1 (6 bases). Trimming stripped 0 bases from V and 0 bases from J, with 8 bases between. Germline CDR1 reads GTSNPN; CDR2 reads SVGIG (reference sequence). The CDR3 loop spans 15 amino acids. The CDR3 sequence is CAWSVQGATNEKLFF. The CDR3 coding sequence is TGTGCCTGGAGTGTACAGGGTGCAACTAATGAAAAACTGTTTTTT.

The chain employs TRBV11-2 and TRBJ2-1; D might be TRBD1 (6 bases). The germline gives CDR1 SGHAT, CDR2 FQNNGV. V was trimmed by 2 bases and J by 7 bases, leaving 15 bases between them. The CDR3 is 15 amino acids. CDR3 sequence: CASSLNRVVTNEQFF. In nucleotides, the CDR3 is TGTGCCAGCAGCTTAAACAGGGTGGTCACGAATGAGCAGTTCTTC.

V and J are TRBV20-1 and TRBJ1-4, with D perhaps TRBD1 (5 bases). CDR1 and CDR2 from the germline V gene are DFQATT and SNEGSKA (reference sequence). This CDR3 region has 14 residues. V lost 3 bases and J lost 2, with 10 bases in between. The CDR3 DNA sequence: TGCAGTGCTAGTAGGACACTCACTAATGAAAAACTGTTTTTT. This sequence encodes CSASRTLTNEKLFF.

J is TRBJ1-1 and V is TRBV29-1; D is possibly TRBD1 (5 bases). The CDR3 runs to 14 residues. CDR1 and CDR2 from the germline V gene are SQVTM and ANQGSEA. Trimming pared 3 bases from V and 0 bases from J, leaving 11 bases between. CDR3 protein: CSVEDTLLNTEAFF. CDR3 in DNA: TGCAGCGTTGAGGACACCCTGTTGAACACTGAAGCTTTCTTT.

This clone was observed a handful of times. The chain couples TRBV3-1 (or the pseudogene TRBV3-2) to TRBJ2-1; D may be TRBD2 (5 bases). V shed 4 bases and J shed 2 bases, with 12 bases lying between them. Per the germline V gene, CDR1 is LGHDT and CDR2 is YNNKEL (reference sequence). This CDR3 has 15 amino acids. DNA for the CDR3: TGTGCCAGCAGCCTCCCGGACTGGGCCTACAATGAGCAGTTCTTC. Its translation: CASSLPDWAYNEQFF.

In DNA, the CDR3 is TGCGCCAGCAGCCAAGTCGGGGGGGCCGGAGAGACCCAGTACTTC. Its protein product is CASSQVGGAGETQYF. The chain uses TRBV4-1 and TRBJ2-5; 8 bases map to TRBD2. Trimming removed 1 base from V and 4 bases from J; junction bases left unmatched: 5. The CDR3 runs 15 residues. CDR1 is MGHRA and CDR2 is YSYEKL in the germline V gene.

The V call is TRBV29-1, the J call TRBJ1-2; 7 nucleotides align to TRBD1. The CDR3 is 19 residues long. Germline assignment: CDR1 SQVTM and CDR2 ANQGSEA. Trimming at V came to 6 bases and at J to 3 bases, leaving 25 bases not matched to a gene. The CDR3 reads CSVHGPDRRGMTGYYGYTF. The DNA for the CDR3 is TGCAGCGTCCATGGTCCGGACAGGAGGGGGATGACAGGCTACTATGGCTACACCTTC.

The V gene is TRBV28, the J gene TRBJ1-2; D is uncertain. V was cut by 4 bases and J by 4 bases, with 7 bases left in between. The CDR3 covers 12 residues. The germline CDR1 and CDR2 sequences are MDHEN and SYDVKM. The DNA of the CDR3 is TGTGCCAGCAGTTCCGACTCCTATGGCTACACCTTC. As protein: CASSSDSYGYTF.

This chain joins TRBV7-2 and TRBJ1-6, with D tentatively TRBD1 (5 bases). Germline V lookup: CDR1 SGHTA, CDR2 FQGNSA. This CDR3 spans 16 amino acids. Between the trimmed V and J ends, which lost 4 bases and 7 bases, there was a span of 17 bases. The CDR3 DNA follows: TGTGCCAGCAGCTCTCAGGGAAGTGGGTACAATTCACCCCTCCACTTT. Translated, it gives CASSSQGSGYNSPLHF.

This clone was observed a handful of times. The chain carries TRBV10-1 and TRBJ1-3, with TRBD1 matching 8 bases. From germline, CDR1 is WNHNN and CDR2 SYGVQD (reference sequence). The CDR3 contains 15 residues. Unmatched junction bases numbered 2, after V lost 4 bases and J lost 0 bases. DNA of the CDR3: TGCGCCAGCAGTGGGGGACAGGACTCTGGAAACACCATATATTTT. Translating gives CASSGGQDSGNTIYF.

This clone was seen more than once but under ten times. The chain has TRBV6-5 and TRBJ2-1, with 7 nucleotides matching TRBD2. Germline CDR1 is MNHEY and CDR2 is SVGAGI. CDR3 size: 15 residues. Losses at the gene ends were 6 bases for V and 0 bases for J; bases not matched to a gene: 5. This chain's CDR3 is CASRSGARSYNEQFF. DNA of the CDR3: TGTGCCAGCAGAAGCGGGGCCCGCTCCTACAATGAGCAGTTCTTC.

The rearrangement joins TRBV9 to TRBJ1-6; 7 bases match TRBD1. Trimming removed 5 bases from V and 7 bases from J; junction bases left unmatched: 6. Germline CDR1 reads SGDLS; CDR2 reads YYNGEE. The CDR3 is 14 residues long. CDR3 in DNA: TGTGCCAGCAGTGGGGGACAGCCCAATTCACCCCTCCACTTT. Residues: CASSGGQPNSPLHF. Complete variable domain (other parts from reference TRBV9 and TRBJ1-6): DSGVTQTPKHLITATGQRVTLRCSPRSGDLSVYWYQQSLDQGLQFLIQYYNGEERAKGNILERFSAQQFPDLHSELNLSSLELGDSALYFCASSGGQPNSPLHFGNGTRLTVT.

The V and J genes are TRBV5-6 and TRBJ2-6; TRBD1 agrees at 10 bases. Germline values: CDR1 SGHDT, CDR2 YYEEEE. V lost 1 base to trimming and J lost 3 bases; unmatched junction nucleotides: 7. This CDR3 comprises 18 residues. CDR3 amino acids: CASSLFGQGVRGANVLTF. CDR3 in DNA: TGTGCCAGCAGCTTGTTCGGACAGGGGGTCCGTGGGGCCAACGTCCTGACTTTC.